This T cell receptor beta chain was obtained from a study of blood T cell repertoires in COVID-19 (dated by TCRdb to the early 2020s). Regarding the research as a whole: Collaborator samples came from the United States, Italy and Spain and covered acute and convalescent phases of COVID-19. The material from the prospective study consisted of cDNA or gDNA derived from T cells, B-cell-depleted T cells, or PBMCs. Subjects who had been exposed to COVID-19, were actively infected with it, or had recovered from it provided the deeply sampled blood TCRbeta repertoires that made up the dataset. A freely available public database, intended as a resource for researchers studying the immune response to SARS-CoV-2, is where the repertoires were released. Where available, HLA class I and class II types were obtained from metadata supplied by the sample provider rather than from assay-based typing. Nearly every sample came with metadata listing a de-identified subject ID, COVID-19 status, age in years and sex. The samples were drawn from the first 160 participants of the ongoing ImmuneRACE study and from 1,254 subjects provided by 6 global collaborators. What the research found in general, with its limitations: How much clinical and demographic metadata was included differed by source and by participant, and the metadata was provided uncurated.

Each collaborating institution followed its own protocols to collect whole blood in K2EDTA tubes. Collaborator samples were shipped for TCRbeta analysis as frozen whole blood, isolated PBMCs, or DNA extracted from either sample type. TCRbeta CDR3 regions were amplified from genomic DNA by means of the immunoSEQ Assay, a bias-controlled multiplex PCR. As for the original processing: The number of nucleated cells in each sample was estimated by amplification of reference gene primers within the assay. To quantify the absolute abundance of each unique TCRbeta CDR3 rearrangement, sequence reads were collapsed and filtered. Productive Simpson clonality was computed per sample as the square root of Simpson's diversity index over productive rearrangements. TCRdb limited this immuneACCESS table to in-frame rearrangements with V and J called. A share of clones is missing; checked studies link under half to unresolved V genes, and the rest is unexplained. Clone size and the V and J calls come from that table; the DNA yielded D and trimming. This sample is represented by tens of thousands of clones; about 90% of them were singletons. The top ten hold 7% to 9.5% of the sample.

CDR1 and CDR2 are drawn from the germline V gene: SGHAT, FQNNGV. V gives up 4 bases and J gives up 1 base, and the segment between their germline ends measures 17 bases. The CDR3 covers 16 residues, taking in both the cysteine and the phenylalanine. Left in the record is the CDR3 DNA by itself, 48 bases read in frame from the first base. As regards this clone: It has no known antigen specificity. The record has no base qualities; no much larger clone is one base away. The sample contains more than one DNA sequence encoding this CDR3.

The material sequenced was peripheral blood. In this chain, TRBV11-2 is recombined with TRBJ2-7; possibly the D gene is TRBD2, per 5 matching bases. This TCR came from a human donor in a cohort sampled during active COVID-19. At the DNA level, the sequence is TGTGCCAGCAGCTCCGCCCTGGGAGTATCGTCCTACGAGCAGTACTTC. Translated, this is CASSSALGVSSYEQYF.